The clone carrying this T cell receptor (beta chain) appeared a few times. What it binds is unknown. The sample is drawn from a study of response to subunit inactivated influenza vaccine. Study conclusions and caveats: The authors put forward the suggestion that each seasonal influenza vaccination may bring in only a limited number of new T cells.

Trimming cost V 8 bases and J 2 bases, with 12 bases left between them. The CDR3 is 12 residues long. CDR1 and CDR2 from the germline V gene are DFQATT and SNEGSKA (reference sequence). TCRdb re-called the RT-PCR reads through MiXCR, storing one row per CDR3 protein. Here the sample spans around 300,000 distinct CDR3 sequences, approximately 20% being singletons. The chain uses TRBV20-1 and TRBJ2-5; D may be TRBD1 or TRBD2 (5 bases each). Source: PBMCs from blood, taken less than 22 months after vaccination. The TCR was taken from a man between 50 and 69 years old who received an inactivated influenza vaccine. As DNA, the CDR3 is TGCAGTCCTCGGGACCATCAAGAGACCCAGTACTTC. Its translation: CSPRDHQETQYF.